The present TCR beta chain was sequenced within a study of sequential checkpoint blockade in melanoma. Study at large: Randomization was 1:1 between first-line nivolumab→ipilimumab and ipilimumab→nivolumab.

The treatment was: randomized to nivolumab then ipilimumab (arm A) or the reverse (arm B). The assay was immunoSEQ multiplex PCR, and TCRdb's table has in-frame clones only and misses some. Counted here are about 11,000 clones, more than 25% occurring once; the ten biggest clones make up 26%. Germline loops: CDR1 KGHSH, CDR2 LQKENI. The length of the CDR3 is 18 residues. V shed 2 bases, J shed 6 bases, and the junction held 15 bases outside the gene matches. The material was tumor tissue (inferred from file names), obtained from a patient given nivolumab and ipilimumab in sequence. This TCR was recovered from a human donor with melanoma. The chain recombines TRBV18 with TRBJ1-4, with TRBD1 matching over 7 bases. The CDR3 reads CASSPGTERLVGDEKLFF. The CDR3 nucleotides read TGTGCCAGCTCACCAGGGACAGAACGGCTTGTTGGGGATGAAAAACTGTTTTTT.